This T cell receptor beta chain was identified in a study of T-cell memory formation after mild COVID-19. TCRdb re-called the 5' RACE reads with MiXCR, one entry per CDR3 protein. The data contain 500,000 to 650,000 distinct CDR3 sequences, less than 25% of them singletons. Looked up from germline, CDR1 is KGHSH and CDR2 is LQKENI. V lost 2 bases, J lost 0 bases, and 13 bases lay in between. The CDR3 sequence is 17 residues long. This TCR was sampled from an adult woman who had mild COVID-19 (a few samples of this study predate the infection). Cell type and time point are not known. The sample was PBMCs or a T cell subset sorted from them (not recorded which). The chain uses TRBV18 and TRBJ2-2; D remains ambiguous. The CDR3 nucleotides are TGTGCCAGCTCACCATCGGCTACCCCCGCGAACACCGGGGAGCTGTTTTTT. This sequence encodes CASSPSATPANTGELFF.